This TCR beta chain was sequenced during a study of T cells in Graves' hyperthyroidism and ophthalmopathy. Study results and limitations: A model of 13 V-J pairs discriminated ophthalmopathy from stable hyperthyroidism. Most thyroid clonotypes expanded above 0.001 were also detected in blood.

Each diagnosis drew on symptoms, thyroxine, TRAb, thyroid ultrasound and orbital computed tomography findings. The TCR beta CDR3 regions underwent amplification using RNA transcripts as the source. First-round RT-PCR with HTBI primers amplified the TCR CDR3 region. TCRdb itself ran the multiplex PCR reads through MiXCR, one entry per CDR3 protein. The sample has approximately 690,000 distinct CDR3 sequences, less than 25% seen once. To note about this clonotype: Its target is unknown.

Germline values: CDR1 SGDLS, CDR2 YYNGEE. The CDR3 is 14 amino acids. The ends were cut back, 3 bases at V and 10 bases at J, with 14 bases in the middle. The material sequenced was blood. V usage is TRBV9 and J usage is TRBJ1-6; TRBD1 is a possible D gene (6 bases). The source is a man aged 30-40 years with Graves' ophthalmopathy. The DNA of the CDR3 is TGTGCCAGCAGCGGCGGACAGATTCGGTCACCCCTCCACTTT. Translation: CASSGGQIRSPLHF.